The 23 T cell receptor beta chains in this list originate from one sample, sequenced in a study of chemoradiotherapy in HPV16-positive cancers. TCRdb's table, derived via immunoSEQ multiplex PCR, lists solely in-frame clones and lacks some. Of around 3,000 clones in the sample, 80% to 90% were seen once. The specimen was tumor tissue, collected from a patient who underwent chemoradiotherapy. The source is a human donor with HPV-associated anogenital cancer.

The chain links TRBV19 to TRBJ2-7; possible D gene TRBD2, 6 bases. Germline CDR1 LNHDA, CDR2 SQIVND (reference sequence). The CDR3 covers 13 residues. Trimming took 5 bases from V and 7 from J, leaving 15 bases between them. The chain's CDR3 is CASSPRDWGEQYF. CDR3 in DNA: TGTGCCAGTAGTCCCCGGGACTGGGGTGAGCAGTACTTC.

Here the CDR3 DNA reads TGTGCCAGCAGCTGGGGAATTGCTTGGGATACGCAGTATTTT. It encodes CASSWGIAWDTQYF. V gene TRBV7-2 combines with J gene TRBJ2-3; D gene unclear. The length of the CDR3 is 14 residues. Germline V gene data show CDR1 as SGHTA and CDR2 as FQGNSA. Trimming left V 4 bases short and J 6 bases short, with 14 bases between.

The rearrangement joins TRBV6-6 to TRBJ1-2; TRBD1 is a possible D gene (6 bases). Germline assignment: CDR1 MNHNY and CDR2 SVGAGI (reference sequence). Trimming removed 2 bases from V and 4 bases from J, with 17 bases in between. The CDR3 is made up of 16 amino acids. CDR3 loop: CASSYAGQSKSYGYTF. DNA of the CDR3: TGTGCCAGCAGTTACGCCGGACAGTCCAAGAGCTATGGCTACACCTTC.

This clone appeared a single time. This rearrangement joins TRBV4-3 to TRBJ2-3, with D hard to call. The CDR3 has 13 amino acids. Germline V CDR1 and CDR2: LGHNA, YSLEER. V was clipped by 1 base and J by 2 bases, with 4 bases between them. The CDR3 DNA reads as TGCGCCAGCAGCCAAGCAAACACAGATACGCAGTATTTT. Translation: CASSQANTDTQYF.

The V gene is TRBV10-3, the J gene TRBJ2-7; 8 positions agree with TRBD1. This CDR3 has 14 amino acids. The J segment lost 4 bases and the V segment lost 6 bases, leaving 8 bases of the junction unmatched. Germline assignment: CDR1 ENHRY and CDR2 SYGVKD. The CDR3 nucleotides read TGTGCCATCAGGGCCGGGACAGGCGATTACGAGCAGTACTTC. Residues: CAIRAGTGDYEQYF.

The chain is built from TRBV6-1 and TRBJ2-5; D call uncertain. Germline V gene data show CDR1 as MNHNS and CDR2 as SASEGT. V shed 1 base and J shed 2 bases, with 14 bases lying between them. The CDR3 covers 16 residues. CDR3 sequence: CASSEEFYYPQETQYF. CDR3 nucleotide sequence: TGTGCCAGCAGTGAAGAGTTTTACTACCCACAAGAGACCCAGTACTTC.

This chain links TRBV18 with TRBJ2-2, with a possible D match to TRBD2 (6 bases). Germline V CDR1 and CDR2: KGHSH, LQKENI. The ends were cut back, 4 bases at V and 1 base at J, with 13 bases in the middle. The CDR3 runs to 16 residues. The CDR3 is CASSQVADQNTGELFF. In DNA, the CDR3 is TGTGCCAGCTCACAAGTAGCGGACCAGAACACCGGGGAGCTGTTTTTT.

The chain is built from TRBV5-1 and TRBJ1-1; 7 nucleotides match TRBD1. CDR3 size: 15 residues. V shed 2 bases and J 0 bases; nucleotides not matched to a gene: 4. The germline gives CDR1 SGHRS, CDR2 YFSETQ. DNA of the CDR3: TGCGCCAGCAGCTTCCAGGGGGGCATGAACACTGAAGCTTTCTTT. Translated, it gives CASSFQGGMNTEAFF. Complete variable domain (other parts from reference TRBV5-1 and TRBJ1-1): KAGVTQTPRYLIKTRGQQVTLSCSPISGHRSVSWYQQTPGQGLQFLFEYFSETQRNKGNFPGRFSGRQFSNSRSEMNVSTLELGDSALYLCASSFQGGMNTEAFFGQGTRLTVV.

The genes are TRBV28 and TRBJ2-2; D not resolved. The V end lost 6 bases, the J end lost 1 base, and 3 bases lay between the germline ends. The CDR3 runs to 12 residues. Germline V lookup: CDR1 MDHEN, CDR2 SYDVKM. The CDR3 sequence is CASSLNTGELFF. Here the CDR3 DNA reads TGTGCCAGCAGCTTGAACACCGGGGAGCTGTTTTTT.

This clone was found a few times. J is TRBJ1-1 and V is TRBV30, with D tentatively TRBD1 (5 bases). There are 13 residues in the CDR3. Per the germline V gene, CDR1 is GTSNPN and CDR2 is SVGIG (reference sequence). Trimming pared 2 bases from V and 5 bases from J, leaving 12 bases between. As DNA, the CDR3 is TGTGCCTGGAGTCTGGTTAAGGGGACTGAAGCTTTCTTT. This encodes CAWSLVKGTEAFF.

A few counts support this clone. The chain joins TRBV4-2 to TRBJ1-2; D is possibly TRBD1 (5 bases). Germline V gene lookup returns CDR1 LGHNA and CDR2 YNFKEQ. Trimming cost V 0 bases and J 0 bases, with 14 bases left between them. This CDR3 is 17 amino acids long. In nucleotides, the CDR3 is TGTGCCAGCAGCCAAGATCGTAGGGGCACTGCTAACTATGGCTACACCTTC. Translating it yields CASSQDRRGTANYGYTF.

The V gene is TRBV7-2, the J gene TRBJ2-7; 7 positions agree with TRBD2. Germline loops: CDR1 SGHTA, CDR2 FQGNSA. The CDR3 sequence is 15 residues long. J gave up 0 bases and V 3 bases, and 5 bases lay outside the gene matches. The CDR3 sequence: CASSLPAGFSYEQYF. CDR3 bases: TGTGCCAGCAGCTTGCCAGCGGGATTCTCCTACGAGCAGTACTTC.

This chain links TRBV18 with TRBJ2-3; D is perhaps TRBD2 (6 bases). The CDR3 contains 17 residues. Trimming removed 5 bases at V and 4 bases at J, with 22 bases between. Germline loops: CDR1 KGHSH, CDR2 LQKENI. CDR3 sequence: CASSMPRGMGLADTQYF. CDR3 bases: TGTGCCAGCTCAATGCCGAGGGGAATGGGACTGGCAGATACGCAGTATTTT.

The CDR3 nucleotides read TGCGCCAGCAGCTTAACTGTAGCTAACACTGAAGCTTTCTTT. Translation gives CASSLTVANTEAFF. V gene TRBV5-1 combines with J gene TRBJ1-1; D unclear. Trimming removed 2 bases from V and 2 bases from J, with 10 bases in between. CDR1 SGHRS and CDR2 YFSETQ come from the germline V gene. The CDR3 totals 14 residues.

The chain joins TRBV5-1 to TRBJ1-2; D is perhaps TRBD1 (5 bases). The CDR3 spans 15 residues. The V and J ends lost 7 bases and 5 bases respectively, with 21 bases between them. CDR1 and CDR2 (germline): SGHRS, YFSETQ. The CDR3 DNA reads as TGCGCCAGCCAACCCACAGGAGGCTCTAGATATGGCTACACCTTC. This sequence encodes CASQPTGGSRYGYTF.

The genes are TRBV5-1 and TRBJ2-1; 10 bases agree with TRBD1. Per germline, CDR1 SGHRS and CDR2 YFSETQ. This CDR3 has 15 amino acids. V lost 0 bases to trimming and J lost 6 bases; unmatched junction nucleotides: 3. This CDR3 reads CASSLARTGGNEQFF. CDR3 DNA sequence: TGCGCCAGCAGCTTGGCCAGGACAGGGGGCAATGAGCAGTTCTTC.

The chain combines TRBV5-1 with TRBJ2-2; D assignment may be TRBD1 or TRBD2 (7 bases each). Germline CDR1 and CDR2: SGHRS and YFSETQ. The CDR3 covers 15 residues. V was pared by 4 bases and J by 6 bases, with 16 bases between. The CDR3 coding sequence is TGCGCCAGCAGCCCTCGACAGGGAGGGGCCGGGGAGCTGTTTTTT. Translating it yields CASSPRQGGAGELFF.

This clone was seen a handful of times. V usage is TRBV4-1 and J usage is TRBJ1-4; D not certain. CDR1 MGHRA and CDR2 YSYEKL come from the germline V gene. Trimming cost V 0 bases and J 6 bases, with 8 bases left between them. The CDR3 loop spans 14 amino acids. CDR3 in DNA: TGCGCCAGCAGCCAAGAGGAGGGAGATGAAAAACTGTTTTTT. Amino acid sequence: CASSQEEGDEKLFF.

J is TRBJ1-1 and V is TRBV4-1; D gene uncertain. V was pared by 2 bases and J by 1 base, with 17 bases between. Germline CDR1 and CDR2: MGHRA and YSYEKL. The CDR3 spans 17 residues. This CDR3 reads CASSQIGVGRGNTEAFF. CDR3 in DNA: TGCGCCAGCAGCCAAATCGGGGTCGGGCGGGGGAACACTGAAGCTTTCTTT.

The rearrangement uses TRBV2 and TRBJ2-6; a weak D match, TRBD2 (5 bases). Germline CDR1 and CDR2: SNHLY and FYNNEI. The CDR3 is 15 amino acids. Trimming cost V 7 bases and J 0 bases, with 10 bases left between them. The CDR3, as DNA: TGTGCCAGCAAGACCGGGATCTCTGGGGCCAACGTCCTGACTTTC. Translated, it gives CASKTGISGANVLTF.

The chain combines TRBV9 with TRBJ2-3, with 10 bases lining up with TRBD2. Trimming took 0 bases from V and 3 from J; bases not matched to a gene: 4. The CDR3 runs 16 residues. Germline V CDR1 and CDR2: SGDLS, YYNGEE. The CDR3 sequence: CASSVEAGGPTDTQYF. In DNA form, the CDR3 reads TGTGCCAGCAGCGTAGAAGCGGGAGGGCCGACAGATACGCAGTATTTT.

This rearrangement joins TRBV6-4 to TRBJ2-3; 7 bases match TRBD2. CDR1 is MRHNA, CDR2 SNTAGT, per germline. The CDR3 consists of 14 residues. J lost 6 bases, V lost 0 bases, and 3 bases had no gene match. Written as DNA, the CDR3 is TGTGCCAGCAGTGACTCTCAGGGAGGGGATACGCAGTATTTT. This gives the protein CASSDSQGGDTQYF.

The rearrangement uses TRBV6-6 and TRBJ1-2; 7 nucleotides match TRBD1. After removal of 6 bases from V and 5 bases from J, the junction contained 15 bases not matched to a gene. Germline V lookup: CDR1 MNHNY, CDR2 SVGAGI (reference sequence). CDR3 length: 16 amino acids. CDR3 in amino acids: CASRGRGQSRIYGYTF. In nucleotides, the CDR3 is TGTGCCAGCAGGGGGAGGGGACAGAGTAGGATTTATGGCTACACCTTC.